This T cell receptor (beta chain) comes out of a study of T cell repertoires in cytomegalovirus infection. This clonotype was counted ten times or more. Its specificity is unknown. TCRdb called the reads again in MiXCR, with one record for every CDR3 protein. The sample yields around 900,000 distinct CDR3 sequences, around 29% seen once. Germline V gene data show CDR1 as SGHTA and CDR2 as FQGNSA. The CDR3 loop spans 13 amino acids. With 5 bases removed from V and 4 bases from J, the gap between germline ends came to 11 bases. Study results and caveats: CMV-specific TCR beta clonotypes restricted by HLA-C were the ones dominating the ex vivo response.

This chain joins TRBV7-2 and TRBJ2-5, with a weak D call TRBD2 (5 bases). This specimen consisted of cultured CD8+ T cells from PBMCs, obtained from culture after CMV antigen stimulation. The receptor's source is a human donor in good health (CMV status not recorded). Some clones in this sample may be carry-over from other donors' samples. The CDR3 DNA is TGTGCCAGCAGCCCTGGACTCCCAGAGACCCAGTACTTC. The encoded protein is CASSPGLPETQYF. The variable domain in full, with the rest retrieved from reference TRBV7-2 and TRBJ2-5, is GAGVSQSPSNKVTEKGKDVELRCDPISGHTALYWYRQSLGQGLEFLIYFQGNSAPDKSGLPSDRFSAERTGGSVSTLTIQRTQQEDSAVYLCASSPGLPETQYFGPGTRLLVL.